This TCR beta chain was obtained from a study of molecular identifiers for immune sequencing clone quantification. General study points: Barcodes shared by identical TCR molecules could lead to underestimated sizes of highly expanded clones. Clones that exceeded 20 RNA copies held over 98% of effector molecules, yet under 1% in naive cells.

This clonotype was recorded many times. Its antigen remains unknown. With 0 bases clipped from V and 2 bases from J, the junction kept 5 bases outside the gene matches. The CDR3 contains 15 residues. Germline V lookup: CDR1 SGHRS, CDR2 YFSETQ. MiXCR, run by TCRdb on the PCR reads, gives a single entry per CDR3 protein. The sample records about 500,000 distinct CDR3 sequences, around a fifth being singletons. The source is a human donor in good health. Some libraries in this study had Jurkat cell RNA spiked in. The material sequenced was naive CD8+ T cells from blood, with Jurkat cell RNA spiked in. This sample's subset: FACS-sorted CD8+CD4-CCR7+CD45RA+ naive T cells. The rearrangement links TRBV5-1 to TRBJ2-7, with 7 bases lining up with TRBD2. CDR3 DNA: TGCGCCAGCAGCTTGGGGCGGGGGTACCCCTACGAGCAGTACTTC. It codes for CASSLGRGYPYEQYF. Variable domain in full (rest from reference TRBV5-1 and TRBJ2-7): KAGVTQTPRYLIKTRGQQVTLSCSPISGHRSVSWYQQTPGQGLQFLFEYFSETQRNKGNFPGRFSGRQFSNSRSEMNVSTLELGDSALYLCASSLGRGYPYEQYFGPGTRLTVT.